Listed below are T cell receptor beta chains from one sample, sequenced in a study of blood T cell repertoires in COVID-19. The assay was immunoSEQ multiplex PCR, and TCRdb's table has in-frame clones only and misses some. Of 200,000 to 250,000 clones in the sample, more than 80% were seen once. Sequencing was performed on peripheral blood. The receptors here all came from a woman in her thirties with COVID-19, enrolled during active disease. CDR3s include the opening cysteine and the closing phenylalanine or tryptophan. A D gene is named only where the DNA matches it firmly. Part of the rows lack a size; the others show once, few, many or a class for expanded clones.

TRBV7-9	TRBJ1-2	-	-	CASSLGPGSGNYGYTF	TGTGCCAGCAGCTTAGGGCCGGGATCGGGAAACTATGGCTACACCTTC
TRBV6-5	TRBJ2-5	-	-	CASSWRQLGETQYF	TGTGCCAGCAGTTGGCGACAGTTGGGGGAGACCCAGTACTTC
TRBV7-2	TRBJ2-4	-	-	CASSLGPQRDSKNIQYF	TGTGCCAGCAGCTTAGGGCCACAGAGGGACTCCAAAAACATTCAGTACTTC
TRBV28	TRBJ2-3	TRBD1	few	CASSYTLTPGQMTDTQYF	TGTGCCAGCAGTTACACCCTAACTCCGGGACAGATGACAGATACGCAGTATTTT
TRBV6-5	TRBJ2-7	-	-	CASSYAGVGSYEQYF	TGTGCCAGCAGTTACGCCGGGGTTGGCTCCTACGAGCAGTACTTC
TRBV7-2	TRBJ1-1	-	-	CASSLDRSRMNTEAFF	TGTGCCAGCAGCTTAGACAGGTCGCGAATGAACACTGAAGCTTTCTTT
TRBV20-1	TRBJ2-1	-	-	CSALGDEQFF	TGCAGTGCTCTAGGGGATGAGCAGTTCTTC
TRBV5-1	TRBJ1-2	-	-	CASSLERGGYTF	TGCGCCAGCAGCTTGGAGCGGGGAGGCTACACCTTC
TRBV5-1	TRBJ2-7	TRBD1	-	CASSVTGGLSYEQYF	TGCGCCAGCAGCGTTACAGGGGGCCTCTCCTACGAGCAGTACTTC
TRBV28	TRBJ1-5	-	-	CASSFAMEGIGQPQHF	TGTGCCAGCAGTTTCGCCATGGAGGGAATAGGTCAGCCCCAGCATTTT
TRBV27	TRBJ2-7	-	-	CASSPPGGHEQYF	TGTGCCAGCAGTCCACCCGGAGGCCACGAGCAGTACTTC
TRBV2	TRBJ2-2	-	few	CASKGSHTGELFF	TGTGCCAGCAAGGGGTCCCACACCGGGGAGCTGTTTTTT
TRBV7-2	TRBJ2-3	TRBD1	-	CASNLDRGTDTQYF	TGTGCCAGCAACCTCGACAGGGGCACAGATACGCAGTATTTT
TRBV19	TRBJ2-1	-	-	CASRDNSGDEQFF	TGTGCCAGCCGGGACAACTCTGGGGATGAGCAGTTCTTC
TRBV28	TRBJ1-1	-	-	CASSSVNTEAFF	TGTGCCAGCAGCTCAGTGAACACTGAAGCTTTCTTT